This entry lists 10 T cell receptor beta chains sequenced from one sample in a study of CD4+ T cells in melanoma. The data were produced by immunoSEQ multiplex PCR, yet TCRdb's version contains in-frame clones alone and is incomplete. The sample includes about 120,000 clones, around 93% of them seen just once. The specimen sequenced was peripheral blood. The receptors shown here come from a human donor with melanoma.

This sequence joins TRBV28 and TRBJ1-5; D is perhaps TRBD1 (5 bases). CDR1 and CDR2 from the germline V gene are MDHEN and SYDVKM. The ends were cut back, 3 bases at V and 1 base at J, with 10 bases in the middle. The CDR3 is made up of 15 amino acids. CDR3 residues: CASSFGGISNQPQHF. The CDR3 nucleotides are TGTGCCAGCAGTTTTGGGGGGATCAGCAATCAGCCCCAGCATTTT. Combining the CDR3 with reference TRBV28 and TRBJ1-5 gives the whole variable domain DVKVTQSSRYLVKRTGEKVFLECVQDMDHENMFWYRQDPGLGLRLIYFSYDVKMKEKGDIPEGYSVSREKKERFSLILESASTNQTSMYLCASSFGGISNQPQHFGDGTRLSIL.

The chain has TRBV7-3 and TRBJ2-5, with 9 bases matching TRBD2. Looked up from germline, CDR1 is SGHTA and CDR2 is FQGTGA. There are 16 residues in the CDR3. V shed 1 base and J 5 bases; nucleotides not matched to a gene: 8. Here the CDR3 DNA reads TGTGCCAGCAGCTTAATAGGTGGCGGGGGGGCTGAGACCCAGTACTTC. It specifies CASSLIGGGGAETQYF.

The V call is TRBV9, the J call TRBJ2-3, with D perhaps matching TRBD2 (5 bases). Between the trimmed V and J ends, which lost 3 bases and 5 bases, there was a span of 10 bases. CDR3 size: 13 residues. Looked up from germline, CDR1 is SGDLS and CDR2 is YYNGEE. The CDR3 DNA follows: TGTGCCAGCAGCGAGCCCCGGGGAGATACGCAGTATTTT. Encoded protein: CASSEPRGDTQYF.

V usage is TRBV11-2 and J usage is TRBJ2-1; D possibly corresponds to TRBD2 (6 bases). The germline V and J ends were trimmed by 0 bases and 4 bases, with 16 bases remaining between them. The CDR3 spans 17 residues. Looked up from germline, CDR1 is SGHAT and CDR2 is FQNNGV. CDR3 DNA: TGTGCCAGCAGCTTAGATGGTGGCGCCGGGAGTTACAATGAGCAGTTCTTC. Its protein is CASSLDGGAGSYNEQFF.

The rearrangement joins TRBV4-2 to TRBJ2-1, with a tentative D call TRBD2 (6 bases). The CDR3 spans 15 residues. The germline V gene encodes CDR1 LGHNA and CDR2 YNFKEQ. Trimming left V 0 bases short and J 2 bases short, with 8 bases between. CDR3 sequence (DNA): TGTGCCAGCAGCCAAGACCCTAGCGCCTACAATGAGCAGTTCTTC. Protein product: CASSQDPSAYNEQFF.

V and J are TRBV9 and TRBJ2-7, with 7 bases identical to TRBD1. Germline CDR1 reads SGDLS; CDR2 reads YYNGEE. Trimming cost V 4 bases and J 3 bases; bases outside gene matches: 10. The CDR3 spans 15 residues. CDR3 coding DNA: TGTGCCAGCAGCCTCCGGGACAGCGGTTACTACGAGCAGTACTTC. Translation gives CASSLRDSGYYEQYF.

This chain links TRBV15 with TRBJ1-6, with D unclear. V was clipped by 5 bases and J by 11 bases, with 10 bases between them. The CDR3 spans 12 residues. CDR1 and CDR2 (germline): LNHNV, YYDKDF (reference sequence). The DNA for the CDR3 is TGTGCCACCAGCGAAGGGTACGCACCCCTCCACTTT. This encodes CATSEGYAPLHF.

The chain recombines TRBV13 with TRBJ1-1, with D possibly matching TRBD1 (6 bases). Germline assignment: CDR1 PRHDT and CDR2 FYEKMQ (reference sequence). With 8 bases removed from V and 6 bases from J, the gap between germline ends came to 22 bases. The CDR3 spans 15 residues. The CDR3 protein is CASAFPSGDNPEAFF. CDR3 sequence (DNA): TGTGCCAGCGCATTCCCCTCGGGGGACAACCCTGAAGCTTTCTTT. The variable domain in full, completed from reference TRBV13 and TRBJ1-1, reads AAGVIQSPRHLIKEKRETATLKCYPIPRHDTVYWYQQGPGQDPQFLISFYEKMQSDKGSIPDRFSAQQFSDYHSELNMSSLELGDSALYFCASAFPSGDNPEAFFGQGTRLTVV.

The chain has TRBV5-1 and TRBJ1-2; TRBD1 aligns across 8 bases. Trimming at V came to 3 bases and at J to 6 bases, leaving 4 bases not matched to a gene. Germline V gives CDR1 SGHRS, CDR2 YFSETQ. This CDR3 comprises 13 residues. In DNA form, the CDR3 reads TGCGCCAGCAGCTGGACAGGGATGGATGGCTACACCTTC. Translation gives CASSWTGMDGYTF.

The chain carries TRBV7-9 and TRBJ2-3; 7 bases are a match to TRBD2. Germline CDR1 is SEHNR and CDR2 is FQNEAQ (reference sequence). The length of the CDR3 is 12 residues. The V and J ends lost 1 base and 15 bases, in that order; junction bases with no gene match: 7. The CDR3 here is CASSLVGRRYYF. The CDR3 nucleotides are TGTGCCAGCAGCTTAGTCGGGAGGAGGTATTATTTT.